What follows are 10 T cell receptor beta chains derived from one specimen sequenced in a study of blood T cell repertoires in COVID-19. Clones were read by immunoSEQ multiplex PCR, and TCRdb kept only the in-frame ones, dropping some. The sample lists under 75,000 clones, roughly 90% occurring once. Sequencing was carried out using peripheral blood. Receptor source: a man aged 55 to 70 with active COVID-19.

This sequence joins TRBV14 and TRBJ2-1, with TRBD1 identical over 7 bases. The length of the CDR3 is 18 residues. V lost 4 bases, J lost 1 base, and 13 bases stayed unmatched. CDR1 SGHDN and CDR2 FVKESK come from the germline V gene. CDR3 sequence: CASSPQAGTANSYNEQFF. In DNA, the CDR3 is TGTGCCAGCAGCCCCCAAGCCGGGACAGCAAATTCCTACAATGAGCAGTTCTTC.

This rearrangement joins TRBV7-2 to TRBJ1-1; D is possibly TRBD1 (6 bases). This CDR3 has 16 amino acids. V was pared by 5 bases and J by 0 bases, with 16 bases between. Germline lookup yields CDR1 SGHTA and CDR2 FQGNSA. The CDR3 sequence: CASSARTATMNTEAFF. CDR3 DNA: TGTGCCAGCAGCGCGAGGACAGCGACCATGAACACTGAAGCTTTCTTT. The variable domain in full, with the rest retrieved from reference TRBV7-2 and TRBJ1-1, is GAGVSQSPSNKVTEKGKDVELRCDPISGHTALYWYRQSLGQGLEFLIYFQGNSAPDKSGLPSDRFSAERTGGSVSTLTIQRTQQEDSAVYLCASSARTATMNTEAFFGQGTRLTVV.

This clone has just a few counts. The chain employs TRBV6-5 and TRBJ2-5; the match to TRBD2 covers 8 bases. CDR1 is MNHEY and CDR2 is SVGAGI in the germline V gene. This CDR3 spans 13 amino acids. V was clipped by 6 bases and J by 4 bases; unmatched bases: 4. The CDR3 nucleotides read TGTGCCAGCAGCGGTAGCGGGACAGAGACCCAGTACTTC. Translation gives CASSGSGTETQYF.

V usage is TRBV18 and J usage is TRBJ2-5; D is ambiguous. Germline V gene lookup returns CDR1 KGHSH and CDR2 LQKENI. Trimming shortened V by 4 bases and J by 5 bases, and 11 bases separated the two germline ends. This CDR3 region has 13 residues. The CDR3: CASSQGSRETQYF. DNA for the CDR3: TGTGCCAGCTCACAAGGTTCGCGGGAGACCCAGTACTTC.

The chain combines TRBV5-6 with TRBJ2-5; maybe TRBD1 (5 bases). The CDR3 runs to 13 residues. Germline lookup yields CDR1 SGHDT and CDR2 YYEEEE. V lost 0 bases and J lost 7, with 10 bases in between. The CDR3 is CASSLGPRGTQYF. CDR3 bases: TGTGCCAGCAGCTTGGGGCCTAGGGGGACCCAGTACTTC.

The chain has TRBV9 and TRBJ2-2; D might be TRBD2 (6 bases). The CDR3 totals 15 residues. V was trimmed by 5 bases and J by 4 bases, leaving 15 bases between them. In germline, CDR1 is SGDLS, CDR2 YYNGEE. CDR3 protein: CASRYSPGVTGELFF. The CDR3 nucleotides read TGTGCCAGCAGATATTCCCCGGGGGTCACCGGGGAGCTGTTTTTT. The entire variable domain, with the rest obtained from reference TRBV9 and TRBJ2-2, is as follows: DSGVTQTPKHLITATGQRVTLRCSPRSGDLSVYWYQQSLDQGLQFLIQYYNGEERAKGNILERFSAQQFPDLHSELNLSSLELGDSALYFCASRYSPGVTGELFFGEGSRLTVL.

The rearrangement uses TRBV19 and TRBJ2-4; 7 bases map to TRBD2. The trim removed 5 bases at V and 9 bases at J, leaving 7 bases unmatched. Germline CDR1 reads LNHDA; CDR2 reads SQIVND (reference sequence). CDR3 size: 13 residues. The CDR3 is CASSYSGGGIQYF. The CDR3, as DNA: TGTGCCAGTAGTTACTCGGGGGGTGGCATTCAGTACTTC.

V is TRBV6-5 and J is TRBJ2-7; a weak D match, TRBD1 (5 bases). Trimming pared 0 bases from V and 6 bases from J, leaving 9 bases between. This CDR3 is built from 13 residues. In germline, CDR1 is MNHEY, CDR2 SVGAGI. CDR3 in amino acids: CASSYSQGSEQYF. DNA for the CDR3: TGTGCCAGCAGTTACTCGCAGGGAAGCGAGCAGTACTTC.

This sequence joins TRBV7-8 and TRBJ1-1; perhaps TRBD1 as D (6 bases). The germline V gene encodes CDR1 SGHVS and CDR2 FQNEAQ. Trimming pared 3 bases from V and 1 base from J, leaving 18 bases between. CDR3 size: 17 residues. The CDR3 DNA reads TGTGCCAGCAGCTTTTCCGGGGGGCACGGTAGGAACACTGAAGCTTTCTTT. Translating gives CASSFSGGHGRNTEAFF.

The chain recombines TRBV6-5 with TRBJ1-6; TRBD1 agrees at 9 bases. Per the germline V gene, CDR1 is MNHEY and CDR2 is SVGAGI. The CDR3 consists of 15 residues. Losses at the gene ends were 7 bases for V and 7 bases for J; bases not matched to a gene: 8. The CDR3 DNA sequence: TGTGCCAGCACGCTAACCGGGACAGGGAATTCACCCCTCCACTTT. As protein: CASTLTGTGNSPLHF.